Each of the 10 T cell receptor beta chains below was sequenced from the same sample in a study of tumor and adjacent non-tumor tissue in lung cancer. Three rounds of nested PCR, following a modified ARM-PCR protocol, produced the TCRbeta library. TCRdb reprocessed the multiplex PCR reads with MiXCR, giving one entry per CDR3 protein. The table shows 120,000 or so distinct CDR3 sequences, with over 75% occurring only once. RNA was extracted from bulk tissue without any cell sorting. Material: lung tumor tissue. These receptors originate from a man between 65 and 85 years old with non-small cell lung cancer.

This chain links TRBV18 with TRBJ1-1, with D possibly matching TRBD1 (5 bases). The germline V gene has CDR1 KGHSH and CDR2 LQKENI. V was shortened by 10 bases and J by 4 bases, with 16 bases between the two germline ends. The CDR3 totals 13 residues. The CDR3 nucleotides read TGTGCCACCTCTCAGGGAATGGGCACTGAAGCTTTCTTT. Protein sequence: CATSQGMGTEAFF.

Of note for this clonotype: The conserved phenylalanine or tryptophan normally closing the CDR3 is absent here, so this likely arose from a read error. No DNA is shown, since the ends of the CDR3 on it are uncertain; the CDR3 is the one TCRdb lists. Here the CDR3 reads CASSPGLYNSPLHL. The chain combines TRBV11-2 with TRBJ1-6. The length of the CDR3 is 14 amino acids, counting both ends. Germline CDR1 is SGHAT and CDR2 is FQNNGV.

The chain combines TRBV11-3 with TRBJ1-2; D gene uncertain. The CDR3 loop spans 12 amino acids. The V gene's germline CDR1 is SGHNT and CDR2 YENEEA. Between the trimmed V and J ends, which lost 5 bases and 14 bases, there was a span of 18 bases. Written as DNA, the CDR3 is TGTGCCAGCAGCCCGGGTGCCTATGATTATACCTTC. Its protein is CASSPGAYDYTF.

Comments on this clonotype: One end of the junction does not line up with germline, which may come from a read error. V and J are TRBV11-2 and TRBJ2-2; 7 positions agree with TRBD1. Germline V gives CDR1 SGHAT, CDR2 FQNNGV. The CDR3 loop spans 16 amino acids. The CDR3 spells CASNFVGTGVAGELFF. The CDR3, as DNA: TGTGCCAGCAACTTTGTGGGCACAGGGGTTGCCGGGGAACTGTTTTTT.

The chain carries TRBV6-1 and TRBJ2-6; no clear D gene. The ends were cut back, 8 bases at V and 6 bases at J, with 11 bases in the middle. CDR3 size: 13 residues. Germline V gene sequence: CDR1 MNHNS, CDR2 SASEGT. The DNA of the CDR3 is TGTGCCAGCGGGCACTCTCTGGCCAACGTCCTGACTTTC. It is translated as CASGHSLANVLTF.

V and J are TRBV29-1 and TRBJ1-3; D gene uncertain. Trimming took 5 bases from V and 0 from J, leaving 11 bases between them. The germline CDR1 and CDR2 sequences are SQVTM and ANQGSEA. The CDR3 runs 14 residues. DNA of the CDR3: TGCAGCGTTCAATTGGTACGCTCTGGAAACACCATATATTTT. The encoded protein is CSVQLVRSGNTIYF. The full variable domain, in which reference TRBV29-1 and TRBJ1-3 provide the parts outside the CDR3, is SAVISQKPSRDICQRGTSLTIQCQVDSQVTMMFWYRQQPGQSLTLIATANQGSEATYESGFVIDKFPISRPNLTFSTLTVSNMSPEDSSIYLCSVQLVRSGNTIYFGEGSWLTVV.

On this clonotype itself: This is likely a read error, given that the CDR3 carries no conserved phenylalanine or tryptophan at its end. The rearrangement uses TRBV12-3 or TRBV12-4 and TRBJ1-1, with unresolved D. The CDR3 consists of 12 residues. CDR3 nucleotides: TGTGTCAGCAGTCTCACCGGGACTGAAGCTTTCTCT. This encodes CVSSLTGTEAFS.

In regard to this clonotype: A junction end diverges from the germline sequence, so it may reflect a read error. The V and J genes are TRBV11-2 and TRBJ2-3; D may be TRBD1 (5 bases). Germline CDR1 and CDR2: SGHAT and FQNNGV. CDR3 size: 14 residues. This CDR3 is CAGSLTPGSNRQYF. The CDR3 DNA sequence: TGTGCCGGCAGCCTAACTCCAGGGTCAAATAGGCAGTATTTT.

Notes on this clonotype: The junction departs from germline at one end; a sequencing error may be responsible. The chain uses TRBV6-5 and TRBJ2-1, with 7 bases fitting TRBD2. The germline gives CDR1 MNHEY, CDR2 SVGAGI. The CDR3 spans 16 residues. The CDR3 is CASSYVGGRRYNEQFF. Here the CDR3 DNA reads TGTGCTAGCAGTTACGTCGGCGGGAGAAGGTACAATGAGCAGTTCTTC.

This clonotype was observed once. The CDR3 carries no conserved terminal phenylalanine or tryptophan, so it likely arises from a read error. The chain uses TRBV20-1 and TRBJ2-3; D might be TRBD2 (7 bases). The CDR3 is made up of 18 amino acids. The germline CDR1 and CDR2 sequences are DFQATT and SNEGSKA (reference sequence). Deletions cut 3 bases from V and 2 bases from J, with 24 bases between. As DNA, the CDR3 is TGCAGTGCTAGTGATCGGGGGGCCTCCAGAATTCCCACAGATACGCAGTATTAT. The encoded protein is CSASDRGASRIPTDTQYY.